This T cell receptor (beta chain) derives from a study of cytomegalovirus exposure and HLA in healthy donors. The PCR made use of 60 Vbeta and 13 Jbeta primers. Sequencing used immunoSEQ multiplex PCR; TCRdb keeps in-frame clones, though not all of them. This repertoire includes some 75,000 clones. The CDR3 totals 15 residues. V was pared by 4 bases and J by 3 bases, with 8 bases of the junction left unmatched. CDR1 is MGHDK and CDR2 is SYGVNS in the germline V gene. This clonotype was obtained from a man in his forties in good health and CMV-seronegative. The chain recombines TRBV25-1 with TRBJ2-7; the match to TRBD2 covers 8 bases. Input material: PBMCs. The CDR3 DNA sequence: TGTGCCAGCAGTGTGCCGGGACTAGGGGACTACGAGCAGTACTTC. As protein: CASSVPGLGDYEQYF.